One and the same sample provided the 27 T cell receptor beta chains below, sequenced in a study of blood T cell repertoires in COVID-19. The protocol was immunoSEQ multiplex PCR, while the TCRdb copy is restricted to in-frame clones and leaves out a portion. Among 300,000 or so clones, under 90% were seen once, and the ten largest hold 2.5% to 3%. The sequenced sample consisted of PBMCs or T cells enriched from blood (not recorded which). The origin of the receptors is a woman in her forties or fifties who had been exposed to COVID-19.

The V gene is TRBV2, the J gene TRBJ1-4; TRBD1 agrees at 7 bases. The germline gives CDR1 SNHLY, CDR2 FYNNEI. After removal of 3 bases from V and 4 bases from J, the junction contained 5 bases not matched to a gene. This CDR3 is 15 amino acids long. Written as DNA, the CDR3 is TGTGCCAGCAGTGAGGGGACAGCGATTAATGAAAAACTGTTTTTT. Encoded protein: CASSEGTAINEKLFF.

CDR3 region: CAISEVVNEKLFF. For the CDR3, the DNA is TGTGCCATCAGTGAGGTAGTTAATGAAAAACTGTTTTTT. The gene calls are TRBV10-3 and TRBJ1-4; no clear D gene. The CDR3 covers 13 residues. V was pared by 2 bases and J by 4 bases, with 5 bases between. Per germline, CDR1 ENHRY and CDR2 SYGVKD.

The chain combines TRBV5-6 with TRBJ2-3; a possible D gene is TRBD1 (6 bases). Trimming took 3 bases from V and 4 from J, leaving 15 bases between them. This CDR3 is 15 amino acids long. The V gene's germline CDR1 is SGHDT and CDR2 YYEEEE. This CDR3 reads CASSSQGTTADTQYF. In nucleotides, the CDR3 is TGTGCCAGCAGCTCACAGGGTACCACTGCAGATACGCAGTATTTT. The variable domain in full, with the rest retrieved from reference TRBV5-6 and TRBJ2-3, is DAGVTQSPTHLIKTRGQQVTLRCSPKSGHDTVSWYQQALGQGPQFIFQYYEEEERQRGNFPDRFSGHQFPNYSSELNVNALLLGDSALYLCASSSQGTTADTQYFGPGTRLTVL.

The chain couples TRBV24-1 to TRBJ2-6, with a weak D call TRBD2 (5 bases). This CDR3 has 16 amino acids. Germline CDR1 and CDR2: KGHDR and SFDVKD. V was trimmed by 1 base and J by 2 bases, leaving 8 bases between them. CDR3 protein: CATSDFSVTGANVLTF. DNA for the CDR3: TGTGCCACCAGTGATTTTAGCGTTACTGGGGCCAACGTCCTGACTTTC.

The chain carries TRBV19 and TRBJ1-1; 7 bases map to TRBD1. V dropped 11 bases and J dropped 0; count of bases not matched to a gene: 6. Germline values: CDR1 LNHDA, CDR2 SQIVND (reference sequence). There are 13 residues in the CDR3. CDR3 region: CALGTEMNTEAFF. The CDR3 DNA sequence: TGTGCCCTCGGGACAGAAATGAACACTGAAGCTTTCTTT.

V is TRBV10-3 and J is TRBJ2-5, with TRBD2 matching over 8 bases. The V gene's germline CDR1 is ENHRY and CDR2 SYGVKD. CDR3 length: 14 residues. V lost 6 bases to trimming and J lost 4 bases; unmatched junction nucleotides: 7. The CDR3 region is CAIRAAGGPETQYF. CDR3 nucleotides: TGTGCCATCAGAGCGGCGGGGGGCCCAGAGACCCAGTACTTC.

In this sample, this clone turned up once. V gene TRBV28 combines with J gene TRBJ1-5; TRBD1 might be the D (5 bases). Trimming left V 2 bases short and J 1 base short, with 15 bases between. CDR1 and CDR2 (germline): MDHEN, SYDVKM. The CDR3 contains 17 residues. The CDR3 loop reads CASSLPPWGGSNQPQHF. The CDR3 coding sequence is TGTGCCAGCAGTTTACCACCGTGGGGGGGAAGCAATCAGCCCCAGCATTTT. The full variable domain, rest sourced from reference TRBV28 and TRBJ1-5, is DVKVTQSSRYLVKRTGEKVFLECVQDMDHENMFWYRQDPGLGLRLIYFSYDVKMKEKGDIPEGYSVSREKKERFSLILESASTNQTSMYLCASSLPPWGGSNQPQHFGDGTRLSIL.

This chain connects TRBV3-1 (or the pseudogene TRBV3-2) to TRBJ2-7; D is undetermined. The CDR3 spans 13 residues. V lost 5 bases to trimming and J lost 2 bases, with 10 bases between them. CDR1 and CDR2 from the germline V gene are LGHDT and YNNKEL (reference sequence). The chain's CDR3 is CASSATTPYEQYF. The CDR3 DNA sequence: TGTGCCAGCAGCGCTACTACTCCCTACGAGCAGTACTTC.

In this sample, this clone turned up a few times. The genes are TRBV30 and TRBJ1-5; D remains ambiguous. The CDR3 is 13 amino acids. V lost 2 bases to trimming and J lost 7 bases, with 12 bases between them. Germline assignment: CDR1 GTSNPN and CDR2 SVGIG (reference sequence). The CDR3, as DNA: TGTGCCTGGAGTTCCCTCCCGGGGCAGCCCCAGCATTTT. It codes for CAWSSLPGQPQHF.

The chain recombines TRBV5-1 with TRBJ2-5; 12 bases match TRBD2. The CDR3 spans 17 residues. Germline V gene data show CDR1 as SGHRS and CDR2 as YFSETQ. V lost 0 bases and J lost 5; bases outside the gene matches: 8. The CDR3 reads CASSLVEGLAGLETQYF. The DNA for the CDR3 is TGCGCCAGCAGCTTGGTCGAAGGACTAGCGGGGTTGGAGACCCAGTACTTC.

The chain has TRBV4-1 and TRBJ1-2; 7 nucleotides line up with TRBD1. The V gene end was trimmed by 0 bases and the J gene end by 2 bases; junction bases not matched to a gene: 6. CDR3 length equals 16 residues. Germline V gene lookup returns CDR1 MGHRA and CDR2 YSYEKL. The CDR3, as DNA: TGCGCCAGCAGCCAAGAGGGACAGATCCTAAACTATGGCTACACCTTC. Translated: CASSQEGQILNYGYTF.

This sequence joins TRBV7-9 and TRBJ2-2, with D hard to call. Germline V gene data show CDR1 as SEHNR and CDR2 as FQNEAQ (reference sequence). V dropped 4 bases and J dropped 6 bases, with 12 bases sitting between them. The CDR3 length is 14 residues. The CDR3 spells CASSSRSSAGELFF. CDR3 nucleotide sequence: TGTGCCAGCAGCTCCCGTAGTTCCGCCGGGGAGCTGTTTTTT.

The rearrangement uses TRBV2 and TRBJ1-2; D unclear. Germline loops: CDR1 SNHLY, CDR2 FYNNEI. The CDR3 runs 14 residues. The V gene lost 4 bases and the J gene lost 4 bases, with 13 bases spanning the gap. The CDR3 coding sequence is TGTGCCAGCAGTGCCGGGGTAGGGCCCTATGGCTACACCTTC. This translates into CASSAGVGPYGYTF.

The chain links TRBV29-1 to TRBJ2-7; D may be TRBD1 (6 bases). CDR3 length: 17 amino acids. Trimming shortened V by 1 base and J by 4 bases, and 23 bases separated the two germline ends. The germline V gene has CDR1 SQVTM and CDR2 ANQGSEA. CDR3 bases: TGCAGCGTTGAAGGTCGACAGGACGATAGAATAGGTTACGAGCAGTACTTC. It yields the protein CSVEGRQDDRIGYEQYF.

This clone was detected only once. The rearrangement joins TRBV3-1 (or the pseudogene TRBV3-2) to TRBJ1-1; the D gene is possibly TRBD1 (5 bases). Germline V gives CDR1 LGHDT, CDR2 YNNKEL (reference sequence). The V end lost 4 bases, the J end lost 1 base, and 10 bases lay between the germline ends. The CDR3 consists of 14 residues. The DNA of the CDR3 is TGTGCCAGCAGCCCCCTAGGGGCGAACACTGAAGCTTTCTTT. The encoded protein is CASSPLGANTEAFF.

V and J are TRBV5-1 and TRBJ1-4; 9 bases are a match to TRBD1. Germline V lookup: CDR1 SGHRS, CDR2 YFSETQ. Trimming at V came to 0 bases and at J to 8 bases, leaving 5 bases not matched to a gene. The length of the CDR3 is 15 residues. The CDR3 nucleotides are TGCGCCAGCAGCTTGGAGGGACAGGGCGGAGAAAAACTGTTTTTT. It is translated as CASSLEGQGGEKLFF.

This chain joins TRBV5-4 and TRBJ1-2; D call uncertain. The CDR3 totals 16 residues. V was cut by 4 bases and J by 3 bases, with 19 bases left in between. CDR1 SGHNT and CDR2 YYREEE come from the germline V gene (reference sequence). The CDR3 DNA follows: TGTGCCAGCAGCCCATTTGTGAAGTCGGTGGACTATGGCTACACCTTC. This encodes CASSPFVKSVDYGYTF.

This chain joins TRBV7-8 and TRBJ1-2; D remains ambiguous. This CDR3 has 15 amino acids. CDR1 and CDR2 (germline): SGHVS, FQNEAQ. The V gene lost 4 bases and the J gene lost 3 bases, with 15 bases spanning the gap. For the CDR3, the DNA is TGTGCCAGCAGCTCTACTTCGGGATCGGACTATGGCTACACCTTC. Translated: CASSSTSGSDYGYTF.

This clone was seen just once. The chain links TRBV5-1 to TRBJ1-4; 7 nucleotides match TRBD1. V gave up 4 bases and J gave up 1 base; unmatched junction bases: 7. Germline V gene sequence: CDR1 SGHRS, CDR2 YFSETQ. The CDR3 length is 16 residues. The CDR3 coding sequence is TGCGCCAGCAGCCCACAGGGGTGGGTAACTAATGAAAAACTGTTTTTT. Protein: CASSPQGWVTNEKLFF.

The gene calls are TRBV5-1 and TRBJ2-3, with D unclear. The germline V and J ends were trimmed by 1 base and 3 bases, with 6 bases remaining between them. CDR1 and CDR2 from the germline V gene are SGHRS and YFSETQ. This CDR3 is 13 amino acids long. CDR3 loop: CASSLFSTDTQYF. CDR3 sequence (DNA): TGCGCCAGCAGCTTGTTCAGTACAGATACGCAGTATTTT.

This chain connects TRBV23-1 to TRBJ2-7; possible D gene TRBD1, 6 bases. TRBV23-1 is placed among ORFs of uncertain function. V lost 6 bases to trimming and J lost 4 bases, with 31 bases between them. The CDR3 covers 19 residues. Here the CDR3 DNA reads TGCGCCAGCAGAAAGCTCCGACCCCCGTCTCCGACAGGAACGTACGAGCAGTACTTC. This codes for CASRKLRPPSPTGTYEQYF.

This clone occurred once. The chain is built from TRBV4-1 and TRBJ1-3; a possible D gene is TRBD1 (6 bases). Per the germline V gene, CDR1 is MGHRA and CDR2 is YSYEKL. V lost 4 bases to trimming and J lost 2 bases, with 15 bases between them. The CDR3 is made up of 16 amino acids. In nucleotides, the CDR3 is TGCGCCAGCAGCCGGGTCTGGGGGCTCGCTGGAAACACCATATATTTT. Protein product: CASSRVWGLAGNTIYF.

The chain employs TRBV6-5 and TRBJ2-2; 10 nucleotides agree with TRBD1. CDR1 and CDR2 from the germline V gene are MNHEY and SVGAGI. With 8 bases clipped from V and 5 bases from J, the junction kept 5 bases outside the gene matches. The CDR3 is 14 residues long. The CDR3 region is CASGRTGGTGELFF. The CDR3 bases are TGTGCCAGCGGCCGGACAGGGGGGACCGGGGAGCTGTTTTTT.

The genes are TRBV28 and TRBJ2-1, with a tentative D call TRBD1 (8 bases). Trimming shortened V by 2 bases and J by 10 bases, and 15 bases separated the two germline ends. This CDR3 region has 14 residues. Germline V CDR1 and CDR2: MDHEN, SYDVKM. CDR3 DNA: TGTGCCAGCAGTTTACAACAGGGGGGGAGGGAGCAGTTCTTC. Encoded protein: CASSLQQGGREQFF.

This chain connects TRBV7-6 to TRBJ1-3; the D gene is possibly TRBD1 (5 bases). Trimming took off 0 bases at V and 2 bases at J, with 11 bases between the two ends. The CDR3 has 16 amino acids. CDR1 is SGHVS and CDR2 is FNYEAQ in the germline V gene. Written as DNA, the CDR3 is TGTGCCAGCAGCTTAGCGTCACAGGCTGCTGGAAACACCATATATTTT. The encoded protein is CASSLASQAAGNTIYF.

This chain links TRBV7-2 with TRBJ2-7; D gene ambiguous. The CDR3 covers 12 residues. The V gene lost 5 bases and the J gene lost 4 bases, with 9 bases spanning the gap. Germline V lookup: CDR1 SGHTA, CDR2 FQGNSA. As DNA, the CDR3 is TGTGCCAGCAGCCCAGTTATTTACGAGCAGTACTTC. Translated, it gives CASSPVIYEQYF.

This sequence joins TRBV2 and TRBJ2-7; 8 bases agree with TRBD2. The V gene's germline CDR1 is SNHLY and CDR2 FYNNEI. The CDR3 totals 14 residues. With 7 bases clipped from V and 7 bases from J, the junction kept 12 bases outside the gene matches. Written as DNA, the CDR3 is TGTGCCAGCAAATCTTCAGCGGGGGCATGGGAGCAGTACTTC. It is translated as CASKSSAGAWEQYF.